The clone carrying this T cell receptor (beta chain) was counted a few times. Germline V CDR1 and CDR2: SGHAT, FQNNGV. Trimming cost V 4 bases and J 4 bases, with 22 bases left between them. The CDR3 is made up of 17 amino acids. The sample belongs to a study of blood T cell repertoires in COVID-19. About the study: Italy, Spain and the United States were the sources of the convalescent and acute COVID-19 samples. From T cells, B-cell-depleted T cells, or PBMCs came the material, which was cDNA or gDNA.

Original methodology: Estimated nucleated cell counts came from reference gene primer amplification. Assay: immunoSEQ multiplex PCR; the TCRdb copy retains only in-frame clones and omits some. The DNA gave D and trimming, while V, J and clone size come from that table. This sample has 250,000 to 300,000 clones; roughly nine tenths occur once, and the top ten carry roughly 4.5%. Material: peripheral blood. The rearrangement links TRBV11-2 to TRBJ1-2; D is undetermined. This sequence was found in a woman aged 40 to 50 who had recovered from COVID-19. In DNA, the CDR3 is TGTGCCAGCAGCTCCTTAGGGATCGAAGGACTGGGCTATGGCTACACCTTC. It specifies CASSSLGIEGLGYGYTF.